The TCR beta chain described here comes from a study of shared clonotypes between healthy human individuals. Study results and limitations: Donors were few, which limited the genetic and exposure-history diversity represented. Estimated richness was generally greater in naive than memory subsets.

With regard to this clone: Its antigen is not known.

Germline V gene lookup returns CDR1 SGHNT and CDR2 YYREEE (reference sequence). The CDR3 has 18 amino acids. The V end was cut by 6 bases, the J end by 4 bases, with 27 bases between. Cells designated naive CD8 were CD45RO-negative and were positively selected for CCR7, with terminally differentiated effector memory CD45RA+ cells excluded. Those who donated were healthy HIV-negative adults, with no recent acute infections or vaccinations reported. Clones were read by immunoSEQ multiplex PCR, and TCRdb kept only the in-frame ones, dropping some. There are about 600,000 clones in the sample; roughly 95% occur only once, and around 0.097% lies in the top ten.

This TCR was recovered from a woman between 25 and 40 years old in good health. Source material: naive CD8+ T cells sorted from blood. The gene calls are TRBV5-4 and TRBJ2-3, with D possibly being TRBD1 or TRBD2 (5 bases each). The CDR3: CASTFLWSGTGTSDTQYF. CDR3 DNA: TGTGCCAGCACGTTCCTGTGGTCCGGGACGGGGACCTCAGATACGCAGTATTTT.